These 9 T cell receptor beta chains came from one sample sequenced in a study of blood T cell repertoires in COVID-19 (dated by TCRdb to the early 2020s). The receptor library was made with the immunoSEQ multiplex PCR assay. TCRdb limited this immuneACCESS table to in-frame rearrangements with V and J called. A share of clones is missing; checked studies link under half to unresolved V genes, and the rest is unexplained. The sample profile shows around 450,000 clones; around 89% of them were found once. The ten largest make up over 4% of the sample. Sample: peripheral blood. The source of these receptors is a woman in her twenties or thirties with acute or convalescent COVID-19.

This sequence joins TRBV11-2 and TRBJ2-7; tentatively, D is TRBD1 (6 bases). The germline V gene encodes CDR1 SGHAT and CDR2 FQNNGV. This CDR3 region has 16 residues. Trimming left V 7 bases short and J 0 bases short, with 19 bases between. The DNA for the CDR3 is TGTGCCAGCACCACGGGAACCGGGACATTCTCCTACGAGCAGTACTTC. It translates to CASTTGTGTFSYEQYF.

The rearrangement joins TRBV7-6 to TRBJ2-3; D may be TRBD2 (6 bases). Germline V CDR1 and CDR2: SGHVS, FNYEAQ. This CDR3 has 14 residues. Between the trimmed V and J ends, which lost 5 bases and 2 bases, there was a span of 11 bases. CDR3 DNA: TGTGCCAGCAGCGCCTGGGGGGACACAGATACGCAGTATTTT. Translating it yields CASSAWGDTDTQYF.

The chain is built from TRBV18 and TRBJ2-1, with 11 bases that match TRBD1. CDR1 is KGHSH and CDR2 is LQKENI in the germline V gene. This CDR3 has 15 residues. The V segment lost 4 bases and the J segment 6 bases; nucleotides outside the gene matches: 5. The CDR3 sequence: CASSLGQGAGNEQFF. CDR3 sequence (DNA): TGTGCCAGCTCACTTGGACAGGGGGCCGGCAATGAGCAGTTCTTC.

The chain has TRBV2 and TRBJ1-2, with 9 bases matching TRBD1. The germline V gene has CDR1 SNHLY and CDR2 FYNNEI. V lost 4 bases and J lost 7; bases outside the gene matches: 10. The CDR3 has 15 residues. The CDR3 loop reads CASSVLQGAIGGYTF. The CDR3 DNA sequence: TGTGCCAGCAGTGTCTTACAGGGGGCGATTGGTGGCTACACCTTC.

The chain uses TRBV6-5 and TRBJ2-3; D is possibly TRBD1 (5 bases). Trimming pared 8 bases from V and 0 bases from J, leaving 15 bases between. CDR3 length: 15 amino acids. Germline CDR1 reads MNHEY; CDR2 reads SVGAGI. DNA for the CDR3: TGTGCCAGCCTTACCACAGGAGCTAGCACAGATACGCAGTATTTT. Translation: CASLTTGASTDTQYF.

This sequence joins TRBV3-1 (or the pseudogene TRBV3-2) and TRBJ2-7; 9 bases are a match to TRBD2. The CDR3 loop spans 14 amino acids. V shed 4 bases and J 0 bases; nucleotides not matched to a gene: 1. CDR1 is LGHDT and CDR2 is YNNKEL in the germline V gene (reference sequence). CDR3 amino acids: CASSLAGDSYEQYF. CDR3 coding DNA: TGTGCCAGCAGCCTAGCGGGGGACTCCTACGAGCAGTACTTC.

This clone was observed at least ten times. The chain carries TRBV7-3 and TRBJ2-1; 8 nucleotides match TRBD1. The CDR3 is 15 amino acids. J lost 7 bases, V lost 3 bases, and 8 bases had no gene match. In germline, CDR1 is SGHTA, CDR2 FQGTGA. The CDR3 DNA sequence: TGTGCCAGCAGCTTCGGACAGGGCGAGGGGAATGAGCAGTTCTTC. Protein sequence: CASSFGQGEGNEQFF.

Concerning this clone: This sample also contains other DNA sequences that code for the same CDR3. J is TRBJ2-7 and V is TRBV12-3 or TRBV12-4; a possible D gene is TRBD2 (5 bases). V was shortened by 5 bases and J by 4 bases, with 6 bases between the two germline ends. The CDR3 contains 11 residues. CDR3 bases: TGTGCCAGCAGTCCGGGGTACGAGCAGTACTTC. Translating gives CASSPGYEQYF.

V and J are TRBV6-5 and TRBJ2-3; D perhaps matches TRBD2 (6 bases). The V gene's germline CDR1 is MNHEY and CDR2 SVGAGI. Trimming removed 4 bases from V and 1 base from J, with 6 bases in between. This CDR3 has 13 amino acids. This CDR3 reads CASSSSGTDTQYF. The DNA for the CDR3 is TGTGCCAGCAGTTCTAGCGGCACAGATACGCAGTATTTT.